This T cell receptor beta chain comes out of a study of spatial heterogeneity in lung cancer. Study context: Raw reads showed each unique TCR and UMI combination turning up more than ten times on average.

The ends were cut back, 5 bases at V and 0 bases at J, with 7 bases in the middle. The CDR3 has 13 residues. Germline V gene lookup returns CDR1 DFQATT and CDR2 SNEGSKA (reference sequence). As for time point: sample taken at primary tumor resection. Unsorted samples of tumor, nontumor lung or frozen PBMC had their whole RNA sequenced. The cohort: 65 to 80 early-stage, untreated non-small cell lung cancer patients. Note on this clonotype: The antigen is unknown.

Study results and caveats: Blood showed ubiquitous tumor TCRs more often at resection than at routine follow-up.

Every cDNA TCR molecule received its own unique molecular identifier. TCRdb re-analysed the 5' RACE reads in MiXCR, keeping a single row per CDR3 protein. The repertoire includes roughly 12,000 distinct CDR3 sequences, over 15% of them detected once, and roughly 52% sits in the top ten. This TCR derives from a male donor with early-stage non-small cell lung cancer. The starting material was PBMCs, obtained at surgery. V gene TRBV20-1 combines with J gene TRBJ2-2; D is possibly TRBD1 (6 bases). The CDR3 DNA sequence: TGCAGTGCTCGGACAGCGAACACCGGGGAGCTGTTTTTT. It translates to CSARTANTGELFF.